Listed here are 10 T cell receptor beta chains from one sample, sequenced in a study of blood T cell repertoires in COVID-19 (dated by TCRdb to about 2020). Library method: the immunoSEQ multiplex PCR assay. TCRdb retrieved this table from immuneACCESS and kept in-frame rearrangements only. Not all clones are present; in checked studies, unresolved V genes account for under half, and no reason is known for the remainder. Present in this sample are hundreds of thousands of clones, 89% of which were seen just once. The top ten constitute less than 3.5% of the sample. Sequences were obtained from PBMCs or T cells enriched from blood (not recorded which). Receptors were obtained from a woman aged 45 to 65 who had been exposed to COVID-19.

The chain joins TRBV7-8 to TRBJ1-4; possible D gene TRBD1, 6 bases. CDR1 SGHVS and CDR2 FQNEAQ come from the germline V gene. V was cut by 0 bases and J by 5 bases, with 16 bases left in between. The CDR3 contains 17 residues. Written as DNA, the CDR3 is TGTGCCAGCAGCTTAGCGTTGAGGGGGTCCTGGAATGAAAAACTGTTTTTT. Protein sequence: CASSLALRGSWNEKLFF.

The table lists this clone with a count of one. The chain recombines TRBV6-5 with TRBJ1-6; 9 bases align to TRBD1. The CDR3 extends over 16 amino acids. Germline CDR1 is MNHEY and CDR2 is SVGAGI. V gave up 2 bases and J gave up 4 bases; unmatched junction bases: 3. In nucleotides, the CDR3 is TGTGCCAGCAGTTACCGACAGGGGGTTTATAATTCACCCCTCCACTTT. Amino acids: CASSYRQGVYNSPLHF.

V gene TRBV28 combines with J gene TRBJ2-3; D perhaps matches TRBD2 (6 bases). The CDR3 is 18 amino acids. The V gene's germline CDR1 is MDHEN and CDR2 SYDVKM. The V gene lost 3 bases and the J gene lost 0 bases, with 19 bases spanning the gap. CDR3 sequence (DNA): TGTGCCAGCAGTTTGTTGCGGGAAAAAATAACTAGCACAGATACGCAGTATTTT. Translation gives CASSLLREKITSTDTQYF. Based on the CDR3 plus reference TRBV28 and TRBJ2-3, the full variable domain is DVKVTQSSRYLVKRTGEKVFLECVQDMDHENMFWYRQDPGLGLRLIYFSYDVKMKEKGDIPEGYSVSREKKERFSLILESASTNQTSMYLCASSLLREKITSTDTQYFGPGTRLTVL.

The chain employs TRBV7-9 and TRBJ1-3, with D perhaps TRBD1 (6 bases). The CDR3 loop spans 14 amino acids. V gave up 2 bases and J gave up 2 bases, with 7 bases separating them. Germline CDR1 SEHNR, CDR2 FQNEAQ (reference sequence). The CDR3 DNA reads TGTGCCAGCAGCTTACAGGGGACTGGAAACACCATATATTTT. Its translation is CASSLQGTGNTIYF.

The CDR3: CASSQAGLPYNEQFF. The CDR3 DNA is TGTGCCAGCAGCCAAGCCGGACTGCCCTACAATGAGCAGTTCTTC. The chain employs TRBV4-2 and TRBJ2-1; perhaps TRBD2 as D (5 bases). This CDR3 has 15 amino acids. V was pared by 1 base and J by 2 bases, with 9 bases between. The germline gives CDR1 LGHNA, CDR2 YNFKEQ.

J is TRBJ1-2 and V is TRBV2; D might be TRBD1 (6 bases). This CDR3 contains 14 residues. Trimming pared 6 bases from V and 7 bases from J, leaving 18 bases between. Germline V gene data show CDR1 as SNHLY and CDR2 as FYNNEI. The CDR3 protein is CASSADRTLGGYTF. CDR3 DNA: TGTGCCAGCAGCGCCGACAGGACTCTCGGTGGCTACACCTTC.

This clone was detected only once. At the DNA level, this CDR3 is encoded by other sequences in the same sample as well. The chain carries TRBV7-2 and TRBJ2-5, with unresolved D. The V and J ends lost 1 base and 1 base respectively, with 7 bases between them. The CDR3 runs to 14 residues. Per germline, CDR1 SGHTA and CDR2 FQGNSA. The DNA for the CDR3 is TGTGCCAGCAGCTTAGGTGGAGCCCAAGAGACCCAGTACTTC. Translating gives CASSLGGAQETQYF. The whole variable domain, filled in from reference TRBV7-2 and TRBJ2-5, reads GAGVSQSPSNKVTEKGKDVELRCDPISGHTALYWYRQSLGQGLEFLIYFQGNSAPDKSGLPSDRFSAERTGGSVSTLTIQRTQQEDSAVYLCASSLGGAQETQYFGPGTRLLVL.

The chain combines TRBV29-1 with TRBJ1-5, with D maybe TRBD1 (5 bases). CDR3 length: 13 amino acids. Germline lookup yields CDR1 SQVTM and CDR2 ANQGSEA. Trimming pared 8 bases from V and 7 bases from J, leaving 18 bases between. The CDR3 DNA sequence: TGCAGCACCAAAGGGGAGGGTGGCCAGCCCCAGCATTTT. Protein: CSTKGEGGQPQHF. Filled out from reference TRBV29-1 and TRBJ1-5, the complete variable domain reads SAVISQKPSRDICQRGTSLTIQCQVDSQVTMMFWYRQQPGQSLTLIATANQGSEATYESGFVIDKFPISRPNLTFSTLTVSNMSPEDSSIYLCSTKGEGGQPQHFGDGTRLSIL.

This rearrangement joins TRBV19 to TRBJ1-4; D gene ambiguous. The CDR3 totals 14 residues. Trimming cost V 6 bases and J 5 bases, with 13 bases left between them. Germline values: CDR1 LNHDA, CDR2 SQIVND (reference sequence). CDR3 DNA: TGTGCCAGTAGCGCCAGTGGGAGGAATGAAAAACTGTTTTTT. This encodes CASSASGRNEKLFF.

The J gene is TRBJ1-1, the V gene TRBV10-3, with TRBD1 matching over 12 bases. The germline CDR1 and CDR2 sequences are ENHRY and SYGVKD. V was pared by 2 bases and J by 7 bases, with 8 bases of the junction left unmatched. This CDR3 contains 16 residues. The CDR3 here is CAISENPGQGASEAFF. CDR3 sequence (DNA): TGTGCCATCAGTGAGAATCCGGGACAGGGGGCTAGTGAAGCTTTCTTT.